This T cell receptor (beta chain) was retrieved from a study of human T cells and chemical hapten exposure. The trim removed 3 bases at V and 6 bases at J, leaving 9 bases unmatched. There are 16 residues in the CDR3. TCRdb reprocessed the RACE reads with MiXCR, giving one entry per CDR3 protein. The sample has 75,000 to 100,000 distinct CDR3 sequences, 7.5% to 10% seen once; the top ten hold 2% to 2.5%. Time point denoted: patch test 2, 6 weeks after DPC sensitization. Sample treatment: therapeutic diphenylcyclopropenone sensitization with weekly scalp DPC. The sample consisted of whole blood, taken in connection with sensitization to the hapten diphenylcyclopropenone (DPC). The TCR originated in a woman aged 40-49 years with alopecia areata. Some clones in this sample may be carry-over from other donors' samples. The V gene is TRBV12-3 or TRBV12-4, the J gene TRBJ2-1, with TRBD1 matching over 9 bases. CDR3 nucleotide sequence: TGTGCCAGCAGTTTCGGGACAGGGTTCCGTGGCAATGAGCAGTTCTTC. This gives the protein CASSFGTGFRGNEQFF.